This TCR beta chain was identified during a study of cytomegalovirus exposure and HLA in healthy donors. Study-level background: The roughly 120 validation repertoires, a later analysis reported, used the same platform as the 550 to 700 repertoires from the first cohort. Findings of the study overall: Reported performance of the classifier showed diagnosis of cytomegalovirus status with high specificity and sensitivity. The listing of some 170 TCR beta chains classed them as cytomegalovirus-associated.

These donors were members of the roughly 110-subject validation cohort, a group separate from the approximately 670-subject first cohort. To note about this clone: Its antigen is not identified.

Repertoires were generated with immunoSEQ multiplex PCR, while TCRdb's copy carries only in-frame clones and drops some. This table holds about 140,000 clones, 70% to 85% found once. The CDR3 spans 13 residues. V lost 0 bases and J lost 7; bases outside the gene matches: 0. Germline lookup yields CDR1 MRHNA and CDR2 SNTAGT. The V gene is TRBV6-4, the J gene TRBJ2-1; TRBD2 matches 7 bases. Sequenced sample: PBMCs. The clonotype comes from a man aged 30 to 45 in good health and CMV-seropositive. CDR3 in amino acids: CASSDSRENEQFF. CDR3 sequence (DNA): TGTGCCAGCAGTGACTCGCGGGAGAATGAGCAGTTCTTC.